Below, 4 T cell receptor beta chains from the same sample are listed, as sequenced in a study of shared clonotypes between healthy human individuals. Sequencing was performed with immunoSEQ multiplex PCR; in TCRdb, only in-frame clones are kept and a portion is missing. The data hold fewer than 850,000 clones, with 90% observed a single time. Material: memory CD8+ T cells from PBMCs. Subset noted: CD45RO+ cells pooled with CCR7-negative TemRA cells. The receptors here all came from a man younger than 35 in good health. Some clones in this sample may be carry-over from other donors' samples.

The chain uses TRBV5-5 and TRBJ1-4, with D unresolved. The CDR3 is made up of 18 amino acids. V lost 2 bases to trimming and J lost 0 bases, with 17 bases between them. Germline assignment: CDR1 SGHKS and CDR2 YYEKEE (reference sequence). The CDR3 nucleotides read TGTGCCAGCAGCTTAAGGAGACCGGCCGACGCAACTAATGAAAAACTGTTTTTT. It encodes CASSLRRPADATNEKLFF.

This clone is a singleton in its sample. The V and J genes are TRBV25-1 and TRBJ1-2, with D tentatively TRBD1 (5 bases). Germline V CDR1 and CDR2: MGHDK, SYGVNS. CDR3 length: 15 amino acids. V lost 2 bases and J lost 8, with 18 bases in between. In DNA form, the CDR3 reads TGTGCCAGCAGTGAAAAATGGGCAGGGAGCGTGGGCTACACCTTC. Translated, it gives CASSEKWAGSVGYTF.

V is TRBV4-1 and J is TRBJ2-3, with 10 bases matching TRBD2. The CDR3 spans 16 residues. V dropped 4 bases and J dropped 1; count of bases not matched to a gene: 5. CDR1 and CDR2 from the germline V gene are MGHRA and YSYEKL. As DNA, the CDR3 is TGCGCCAGCAGCCCCCAGCGGGAGGGAGGCACAGATACGCAGTATTTT. It encodes CASSPQREGGTDTQYF.

The chain combines TRBV7-2 with TRBJ2-7, with unresolved D. Trimming removed 3 bases at V and 3 bases at J, with 24 bases between. The V gene's germline CDR1 is SGHTA and CDR2 FQGNSA. The CDR3 consists of 18 residues. The CDR3 coding sequence is TGTGCCAGCAGCTTCATGGGTTTGGAGCTCCTTAGAGGCTACGAGCAGTACTTC. Its protein is CASSFMGLELLRGYEQYF.